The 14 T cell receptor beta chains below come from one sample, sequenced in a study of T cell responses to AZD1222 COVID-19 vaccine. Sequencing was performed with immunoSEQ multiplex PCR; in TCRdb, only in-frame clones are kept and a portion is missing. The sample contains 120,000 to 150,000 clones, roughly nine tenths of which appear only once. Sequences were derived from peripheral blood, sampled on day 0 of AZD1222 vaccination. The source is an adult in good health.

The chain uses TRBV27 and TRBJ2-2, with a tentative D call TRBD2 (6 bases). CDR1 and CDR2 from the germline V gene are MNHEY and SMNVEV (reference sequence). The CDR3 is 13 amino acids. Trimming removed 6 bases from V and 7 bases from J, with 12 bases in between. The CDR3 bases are TGTGCCAGCAGCCGGGGGTTGGGCGGGGAGCTGTTTTTT. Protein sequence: CASSRGLGGELFF.

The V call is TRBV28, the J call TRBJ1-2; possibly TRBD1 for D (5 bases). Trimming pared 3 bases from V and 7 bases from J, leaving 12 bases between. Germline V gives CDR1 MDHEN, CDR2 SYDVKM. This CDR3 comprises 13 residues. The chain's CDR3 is CASSLGRAGGYTF. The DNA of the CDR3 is TGTGCCAGCAGTTTGGGCAGGGCAGGTGGCTACACCTTC.

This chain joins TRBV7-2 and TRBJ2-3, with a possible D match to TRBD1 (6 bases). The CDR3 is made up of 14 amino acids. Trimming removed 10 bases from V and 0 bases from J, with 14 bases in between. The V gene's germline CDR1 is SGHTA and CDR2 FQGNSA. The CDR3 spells CATKQGLSTDTQYF. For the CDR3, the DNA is TGTGCCACCAAACAGGGCCTCAGCACAGATACGCAGTATTTT.

This chain's CDR3 is CASSLGLAGGGANEQFF. As DNA, the CDR3 is TGTGCCAGCAGCTTAGGTCTAGCGGGAGGAGGGGCCAATGAGCAGTTCTTC. This sequence joins TRBV11-3 and TRBJ2-1; 11 positions match TRBD2. Germline CDR1 and CDR2: SGHNT and YENEEA. CDR3 length: 17 residues. Losses at the gene ends were 1 base for V and 6 bases for J; bases not matched to a gene: 8. The full variable domain, with the rest looked up from reference TRBV11-3 and TRBJ2-1, is EAGVVQSPRYKIIEKKQPVAFWCNPISGHNTLYWYLQNLGQGPELLIRYENEEAVDDSQLPKDRFSAERLKGVDSTLKIQPAELGDSAVYLCASSLGLAGGGANEQFFGPGTRLTVL.

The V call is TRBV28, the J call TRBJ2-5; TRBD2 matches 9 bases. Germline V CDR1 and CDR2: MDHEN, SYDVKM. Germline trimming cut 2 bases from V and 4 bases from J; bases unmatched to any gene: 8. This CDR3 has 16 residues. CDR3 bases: TGTGCCAGCAGTTTAGGCGGGAGGGCCTCTCGAGAGACCCAGTACTTC. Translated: CASSLGGRASRETQYF.

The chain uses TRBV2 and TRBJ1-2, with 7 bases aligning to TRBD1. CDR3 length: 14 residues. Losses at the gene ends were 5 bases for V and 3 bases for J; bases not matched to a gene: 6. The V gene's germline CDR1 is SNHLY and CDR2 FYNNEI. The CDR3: CASSRTGRHYGYTF. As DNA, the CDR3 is TGTGCCAGCAGTAGGACAGGCAGACACTATGGCTACACCTTC.

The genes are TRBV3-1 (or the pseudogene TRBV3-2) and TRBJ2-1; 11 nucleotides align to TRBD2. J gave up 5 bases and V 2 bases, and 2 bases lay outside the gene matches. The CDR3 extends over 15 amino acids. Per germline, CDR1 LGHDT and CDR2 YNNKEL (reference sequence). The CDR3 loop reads CASSQTSGGNNEQFF. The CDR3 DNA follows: TGTGCCAGCAGCCAAACTAGCGGGGGTAACAATGAGCAGTTCTTC.

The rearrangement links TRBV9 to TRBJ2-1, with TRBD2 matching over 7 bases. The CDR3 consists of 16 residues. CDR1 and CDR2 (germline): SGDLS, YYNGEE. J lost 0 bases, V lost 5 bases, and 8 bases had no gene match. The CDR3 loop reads CASSRGAGSSYNEQFF. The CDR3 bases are TGTGCCAGCAGTCGAGGAGCGGGAAGCTCCTACAATGAGCAGTTCTTC.

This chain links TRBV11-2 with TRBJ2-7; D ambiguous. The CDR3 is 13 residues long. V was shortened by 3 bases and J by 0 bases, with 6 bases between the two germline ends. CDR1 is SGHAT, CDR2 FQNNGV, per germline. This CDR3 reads CASSFEYSYEQYF. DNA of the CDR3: TGTGCCAGCAGCTTCGAATACTCCTACGAGCAGTACTTC.

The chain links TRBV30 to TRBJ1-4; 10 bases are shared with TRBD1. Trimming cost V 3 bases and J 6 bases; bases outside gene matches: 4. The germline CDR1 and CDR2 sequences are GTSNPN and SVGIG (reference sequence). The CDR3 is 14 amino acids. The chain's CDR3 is CAWRTGQGHEKLFF. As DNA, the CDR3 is TGTGCCTGGAGGACGGGACAGGGGCATGAAAAACTGTTTTTT.

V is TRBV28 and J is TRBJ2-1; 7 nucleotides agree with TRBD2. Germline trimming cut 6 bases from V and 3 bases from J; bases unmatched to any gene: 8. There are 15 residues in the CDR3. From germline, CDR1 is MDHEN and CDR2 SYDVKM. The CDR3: CASRSGTPYYNEQFF. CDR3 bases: TGTGCCAGCAGGAGCGGGACCCCCTACTACAATGAGCAGTTCTTC.

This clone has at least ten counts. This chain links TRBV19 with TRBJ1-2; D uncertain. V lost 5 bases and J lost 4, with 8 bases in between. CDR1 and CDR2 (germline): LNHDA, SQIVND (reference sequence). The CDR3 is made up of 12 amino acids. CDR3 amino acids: CASSQEFYGYTF. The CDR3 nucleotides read TGTGCCAGTAGTCAGGAATTCTATGGCTACACCTTC.

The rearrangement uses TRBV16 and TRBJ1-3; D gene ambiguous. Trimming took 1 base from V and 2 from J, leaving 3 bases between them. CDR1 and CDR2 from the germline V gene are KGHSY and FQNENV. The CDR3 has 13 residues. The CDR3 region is CASSQWAGNTIYF. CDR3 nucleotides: TGTGCCAGCAGCCAATGGGCTGGAAACACCATATATTTT.

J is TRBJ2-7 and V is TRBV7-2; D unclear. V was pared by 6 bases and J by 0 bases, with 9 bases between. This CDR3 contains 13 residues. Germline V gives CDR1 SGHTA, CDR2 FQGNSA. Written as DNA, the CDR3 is TGTGCCAGCAGAAGCTACAGCTCCTACGAGCAGTACTTC. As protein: CASRSYSSYEQYF.